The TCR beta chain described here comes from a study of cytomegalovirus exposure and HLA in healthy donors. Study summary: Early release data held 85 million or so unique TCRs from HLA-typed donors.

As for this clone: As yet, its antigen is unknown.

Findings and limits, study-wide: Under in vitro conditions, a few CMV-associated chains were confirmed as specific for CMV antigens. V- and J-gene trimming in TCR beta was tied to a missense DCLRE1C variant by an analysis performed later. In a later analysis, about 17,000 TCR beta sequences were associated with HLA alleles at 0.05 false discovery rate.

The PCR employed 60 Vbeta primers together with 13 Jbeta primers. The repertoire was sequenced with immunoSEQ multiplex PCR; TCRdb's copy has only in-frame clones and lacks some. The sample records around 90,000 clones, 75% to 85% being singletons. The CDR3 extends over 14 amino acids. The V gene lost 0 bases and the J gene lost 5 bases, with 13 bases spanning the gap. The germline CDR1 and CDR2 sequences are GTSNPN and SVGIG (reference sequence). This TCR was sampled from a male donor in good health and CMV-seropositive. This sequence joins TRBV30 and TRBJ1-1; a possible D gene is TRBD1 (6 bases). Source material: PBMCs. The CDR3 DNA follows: TGTGCCTGGAGTGTAACAGGGCGGGGGACTGAAGCTTTCTTT. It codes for CAWSVTGRGTEAFF.